This T cell receptor (beta chain) derives from a study of T cell responses to AZD1222 COVID-19 vaccine. Regarding the study as a whole: At study baseline, merely six AZD1222 recipients were seropositive.

TCRdb's copy holds only in-frame clones and misses some; the assay was immunoSEQ multiplex PCR. The sample carries over 95,000 clones, about 83% recorded once. After removal of 5 bases from V and 4 bases from J, the junction contained 14 bases not matched to a gene. Germline V gene lookup returns CDR1 SGHTA and CDR2 FQGTGA. The length of the CDR3 is 18 residues. Comments on this clone: The antigen is undetermined.

The source of this sequence is an adult in good health. The sequencing here drew on peripheral blood, taken on day 0 of AZD1222 vaccination. The gene calls are TRBV7-3 and TRBJ2-2; 9 bases align to TRBD2. The CDR3 loop is CASSTIPTLAGRTGELFF. CDR3 bases: TGTGCCAGCAGCACTATACCTACACTAGCGGGTCGCACCGGGGAGCTGTTTTTT.